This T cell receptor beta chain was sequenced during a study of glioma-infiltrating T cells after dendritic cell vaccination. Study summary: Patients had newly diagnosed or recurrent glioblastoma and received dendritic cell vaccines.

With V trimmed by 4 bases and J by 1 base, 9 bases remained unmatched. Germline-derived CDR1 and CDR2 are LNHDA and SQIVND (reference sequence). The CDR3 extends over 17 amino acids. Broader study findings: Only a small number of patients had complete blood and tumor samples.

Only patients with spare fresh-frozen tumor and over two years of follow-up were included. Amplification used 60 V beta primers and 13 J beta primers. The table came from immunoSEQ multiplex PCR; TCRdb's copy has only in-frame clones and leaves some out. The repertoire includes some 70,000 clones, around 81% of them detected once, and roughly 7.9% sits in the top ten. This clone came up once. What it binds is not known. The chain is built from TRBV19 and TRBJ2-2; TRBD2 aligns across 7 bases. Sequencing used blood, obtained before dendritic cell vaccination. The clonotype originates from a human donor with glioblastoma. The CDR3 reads CASSTPPPSGNTGELFF. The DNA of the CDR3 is TGTGCCAGTAGTACCCCACCCCCTAGCGGGAACACCGGGGAGCTGTTTTTT.